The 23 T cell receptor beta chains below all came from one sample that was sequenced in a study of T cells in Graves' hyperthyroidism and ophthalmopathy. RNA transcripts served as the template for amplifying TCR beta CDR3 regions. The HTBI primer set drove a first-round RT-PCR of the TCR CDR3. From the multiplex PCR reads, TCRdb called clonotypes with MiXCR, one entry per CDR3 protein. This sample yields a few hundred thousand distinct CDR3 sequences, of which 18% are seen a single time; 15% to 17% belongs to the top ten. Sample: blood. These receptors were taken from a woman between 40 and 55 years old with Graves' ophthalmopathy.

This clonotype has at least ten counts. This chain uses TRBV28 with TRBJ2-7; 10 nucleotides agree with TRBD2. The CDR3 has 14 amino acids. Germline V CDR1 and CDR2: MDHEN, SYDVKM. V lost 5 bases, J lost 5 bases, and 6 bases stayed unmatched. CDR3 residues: CASSTLAGRNEQYF. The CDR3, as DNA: TGTGCCAGCAGTACACTAGCGGGAAGGAACGAGCAGTACTTC.

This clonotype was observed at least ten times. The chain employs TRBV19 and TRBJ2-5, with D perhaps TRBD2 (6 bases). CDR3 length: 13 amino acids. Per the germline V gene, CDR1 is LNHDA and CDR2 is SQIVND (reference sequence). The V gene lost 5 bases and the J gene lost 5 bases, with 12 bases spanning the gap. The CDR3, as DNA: TGTGCCAGTAGTTTGACTAGTCAGGAGACCCAGTACTTC. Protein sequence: CASSLTSQETQYF.

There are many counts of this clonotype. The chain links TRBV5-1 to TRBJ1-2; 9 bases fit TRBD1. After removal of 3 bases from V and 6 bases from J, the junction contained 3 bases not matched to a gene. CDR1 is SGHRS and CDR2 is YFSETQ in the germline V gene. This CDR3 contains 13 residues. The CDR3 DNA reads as TGCGCCAGCAGCTGGGACAGGGCTGATGGCTACACCTTC. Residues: CASSWDRADGYTF.

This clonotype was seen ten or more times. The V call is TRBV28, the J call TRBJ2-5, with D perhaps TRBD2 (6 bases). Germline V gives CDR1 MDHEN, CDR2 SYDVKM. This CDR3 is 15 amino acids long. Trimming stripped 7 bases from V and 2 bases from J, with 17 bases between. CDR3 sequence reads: CASIGTKEGQETQYF. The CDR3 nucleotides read TGTGCCAGCATAGGGACCAAGGAGGGGCAAGAGACCCAGTACTTC.

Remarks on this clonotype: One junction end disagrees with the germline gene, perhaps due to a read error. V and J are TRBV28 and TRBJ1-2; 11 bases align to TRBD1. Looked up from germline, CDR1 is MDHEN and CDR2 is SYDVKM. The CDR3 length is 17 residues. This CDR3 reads CASSLPAGTGGRYGCTF. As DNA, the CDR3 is TGTGCCAGCAGTCTCCCCGCCGGGACAGGGGGACGCTATGGCTGCACCTTC.

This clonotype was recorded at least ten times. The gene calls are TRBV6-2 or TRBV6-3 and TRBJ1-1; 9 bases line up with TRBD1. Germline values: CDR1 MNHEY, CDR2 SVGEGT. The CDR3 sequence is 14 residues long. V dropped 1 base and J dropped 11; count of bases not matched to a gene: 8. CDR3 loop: CASSYWTGAKQAFF. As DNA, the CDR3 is TGTGCCAGCAGTTACTGGACAGGGGCAAAGCAGGCTTTCTTT.

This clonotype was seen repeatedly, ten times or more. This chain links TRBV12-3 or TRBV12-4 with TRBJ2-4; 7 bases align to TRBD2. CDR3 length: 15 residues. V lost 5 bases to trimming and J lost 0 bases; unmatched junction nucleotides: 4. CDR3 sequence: CASSPAGLAKNIQYF. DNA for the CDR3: TGTGCCAGCAGTCCAGCGGGACTAGCCAAAAACATTCAGTACTTC.

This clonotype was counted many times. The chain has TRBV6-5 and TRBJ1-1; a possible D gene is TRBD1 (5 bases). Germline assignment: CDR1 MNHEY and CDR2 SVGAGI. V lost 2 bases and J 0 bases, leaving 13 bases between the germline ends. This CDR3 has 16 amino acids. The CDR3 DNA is TGTGCCAGCAGTTACGAGGTTGGGACTGTGAACACTGAAGCTTTCTTT. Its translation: CASSYEVGTVNTEAFF.

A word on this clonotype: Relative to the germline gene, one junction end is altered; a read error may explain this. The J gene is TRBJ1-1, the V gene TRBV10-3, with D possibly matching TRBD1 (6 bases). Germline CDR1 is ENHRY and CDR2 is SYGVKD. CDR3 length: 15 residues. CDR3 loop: CASSEPTGVNTEAFF. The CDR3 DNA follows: TGTGCCAGCAGTGAGCCGACAGGAGTGAACACTGAAGCTTTCTTT.

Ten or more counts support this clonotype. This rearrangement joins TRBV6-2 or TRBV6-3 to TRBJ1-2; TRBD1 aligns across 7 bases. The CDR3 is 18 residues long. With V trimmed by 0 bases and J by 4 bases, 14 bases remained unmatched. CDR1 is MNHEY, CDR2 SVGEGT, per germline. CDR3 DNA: TGTGCCAGCAGTTACTCGTTTGAGGGGGCGAGTTCCCTCTATGGCTACACCTTC. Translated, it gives CASSYSFEGASSLYGYTF.

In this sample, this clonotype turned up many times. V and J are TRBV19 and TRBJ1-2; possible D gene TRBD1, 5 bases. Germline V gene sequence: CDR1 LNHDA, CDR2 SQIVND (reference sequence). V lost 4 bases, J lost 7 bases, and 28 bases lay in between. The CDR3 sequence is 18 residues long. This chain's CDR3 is CASSNPTRTLRSNRGYTF. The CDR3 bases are TGTGCCAGTAGTAACCCAACTCGGACACTCCGAAGTAATCGTGGCTACACCTTC.

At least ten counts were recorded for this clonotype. Here the CDR3 DNA reads TGTGCCAGCAAGGGGATAAACACCGGGGAGCTGTTTTTT. Amino acids: CASKGINTGELFF. The chain couples TRBV28 to TRBJ2-2; D may be TRBD1 (5 bases). Germline lookup yields CDR1 MDHEN and CDR2 SYDVKM. This CDR3 has 13 amino acids. V was shortened by 7 bases and J by 2 bases, with 8 bases between the two germline ends.

In nucleotides, the CDR3 is TGTGCCAGCAGTCCGCCCAGGGCAGGGAGGAATAATCAGCCCCAGCATTTT. Its translation: CASSPPRAGRNNQPQHF. The chain employs TRBV12-3 or TRBV12-4 and TRBJ1-5, with D possibly TRBD1 on 5 matching bases. V lost 5 bases to trimming and J lost 4 bases, with 21 bases between them. This CDR3 spans 17 amino acids.

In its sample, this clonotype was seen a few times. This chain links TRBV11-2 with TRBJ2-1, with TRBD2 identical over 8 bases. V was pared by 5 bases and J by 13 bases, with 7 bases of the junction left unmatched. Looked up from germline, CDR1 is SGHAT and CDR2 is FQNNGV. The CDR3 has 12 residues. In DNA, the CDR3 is TGTGCCAGCAGCCATGCAGCGGGAGCTCAGTTCTTC. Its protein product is CASSHAAGAQFF.

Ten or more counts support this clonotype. The CDR3 DNA sequence: TGCGCCAGCCAAGAAAGAGGGATGAACACTGAAGCTTTCTTT. It encodes CASQERGMNTEAFF. The chain is built from TRBV5-1 and TRBJ1-1; D not resolved. Looked up from germline, CDR1 is SGHRS and CDR2 is YFSETQ. Trimming stripped 7 bases from V and 0 bases from J, with 13 bases between. This CDR3 is built from 14 residues.

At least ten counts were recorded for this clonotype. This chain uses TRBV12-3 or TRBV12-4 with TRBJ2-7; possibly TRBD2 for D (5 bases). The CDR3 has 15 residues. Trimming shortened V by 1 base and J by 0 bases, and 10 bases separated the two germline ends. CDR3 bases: TGTGCCAGCAGTTTAGGGACTGGAAGCTCCTACGAGCAGTACTTC. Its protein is CASSLGTGSSYEQYF.

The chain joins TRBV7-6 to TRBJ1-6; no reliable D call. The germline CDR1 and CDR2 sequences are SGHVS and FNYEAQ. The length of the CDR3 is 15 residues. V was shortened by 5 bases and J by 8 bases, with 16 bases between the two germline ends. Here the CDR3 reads CASSGGPTRDSPLHF. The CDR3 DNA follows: TGTGCCAGCAGCGGTGGACCTACGAGAGATTCACCCCTCCACTTT.

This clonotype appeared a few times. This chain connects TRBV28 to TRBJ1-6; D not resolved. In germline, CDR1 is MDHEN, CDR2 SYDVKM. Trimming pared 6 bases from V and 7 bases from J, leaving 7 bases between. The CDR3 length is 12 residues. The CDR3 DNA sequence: TGTGCCAGCAGGGGTCCCAATTCACCCCTCCACTTT. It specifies CASRGPNSPLHF.

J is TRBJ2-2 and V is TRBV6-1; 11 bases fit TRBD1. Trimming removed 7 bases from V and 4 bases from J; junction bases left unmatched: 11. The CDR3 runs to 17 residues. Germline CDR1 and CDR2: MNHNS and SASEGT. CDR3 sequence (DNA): TGTGCCAGCACTCCACACCGGGACAGGGGGGGCACCGGGGAGCTGTTTTTT. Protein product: CASTPHRDRGGTGELFF.

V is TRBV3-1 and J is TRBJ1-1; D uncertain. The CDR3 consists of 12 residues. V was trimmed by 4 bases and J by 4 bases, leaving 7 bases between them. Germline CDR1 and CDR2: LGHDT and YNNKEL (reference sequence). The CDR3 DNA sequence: TGTGCCAGCAGCCGCCAAGGCACTGAAGCTTTCTTT. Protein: CASSRQGTEAFF.

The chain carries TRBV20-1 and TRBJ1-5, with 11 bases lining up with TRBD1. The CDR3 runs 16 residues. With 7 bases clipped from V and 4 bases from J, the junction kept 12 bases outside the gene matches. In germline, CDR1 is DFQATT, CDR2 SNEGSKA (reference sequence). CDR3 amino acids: CSVNPGQGVTNQPQHF. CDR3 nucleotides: TGCAGTGTAAACCCGGGACAGGGGGTTACAAATCAGCCCCAGCATTTT.

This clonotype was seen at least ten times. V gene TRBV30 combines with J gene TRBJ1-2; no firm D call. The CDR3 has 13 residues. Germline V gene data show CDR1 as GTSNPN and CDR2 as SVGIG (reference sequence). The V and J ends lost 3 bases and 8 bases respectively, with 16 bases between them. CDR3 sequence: CAWRVTAKWGYTF. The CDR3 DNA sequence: TGTGCCTGGAGAGTGACGGCTAAGTGGGGCTACACCTTC.

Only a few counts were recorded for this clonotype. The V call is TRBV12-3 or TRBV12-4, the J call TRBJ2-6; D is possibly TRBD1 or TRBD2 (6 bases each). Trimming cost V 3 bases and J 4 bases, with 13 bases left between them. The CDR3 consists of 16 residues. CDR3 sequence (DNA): TGTGCCAGCAGTTTCCGAGGGGGGACCGGGGCCAACGTCCTGACTTTC. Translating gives CASSFRGGTGANVLTF.